This T cell receptor beta chain was recovered during a study of control samples from healthy donors and cancer patients. The assay was immunoSEQ multiplex PCR, and TCRdb's table has in-frame clones only and misses some. Of about 150,000 clones in the sample, about 94% are singletons; the top ten hold approximately 6%. This clone appeared once. This receptor was identified in a man aged 35 to 55 in good health. Sequencing used blood.

CDR3: CASSLVIGNYGYTF. The CDR3 DNA follows: TGTGCCAGCAGCTTAGTCATAGGGAACTATGGCTACACCTTC. This sequence joins TRBV11-2 and TRBJ1-2; D uncertain. Germline-derived CDR1 and CDR2 are SGHAT and FQNNGV. The germline V and J ends were trimmed by 1 base and 2 bases, with 8 bases remaining between them. The CDR3 contains 14 residues.